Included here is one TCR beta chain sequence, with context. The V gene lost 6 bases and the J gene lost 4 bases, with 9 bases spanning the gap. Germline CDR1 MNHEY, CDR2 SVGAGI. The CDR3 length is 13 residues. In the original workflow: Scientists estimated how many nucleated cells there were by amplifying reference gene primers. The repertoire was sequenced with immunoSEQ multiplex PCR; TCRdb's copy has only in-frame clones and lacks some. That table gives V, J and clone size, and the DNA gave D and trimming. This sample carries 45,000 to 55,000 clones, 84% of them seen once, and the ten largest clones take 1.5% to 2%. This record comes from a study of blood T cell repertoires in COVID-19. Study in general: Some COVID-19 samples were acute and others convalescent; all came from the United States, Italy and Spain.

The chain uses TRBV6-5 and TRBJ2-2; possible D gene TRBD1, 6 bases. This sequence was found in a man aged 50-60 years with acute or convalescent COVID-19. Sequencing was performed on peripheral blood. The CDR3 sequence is CASSGQFTGELFF. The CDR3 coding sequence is TGTGCCAGCAGCGGACAGTTCACCGGGGAGCTGTTTTTT.